The rows below give T cell receptor beta chains drawn from one sample of a study of blood T cell repertoires in COVID-19. Profiling relied on immunoSEQ multiplex PCR, and the TCRdb table lists in-frame clones only, not all of them. The sample shows about 200,000 clones, 82% of them seen only once. Sample: peripheral blood. These receptors originate from a woman aged 60-75 years with COVID-19, enrolled during active disease. The CDR3 runs from the conserved cysteine through the conserved F or W. The D gene is left open where the match is weak. Not all rows give a size; the values are once, few, many and, for expanded clones, a class.

- - TRBJ1-4 TRBV4-3 CASRRRGNEEKLFF TGCGCCAGCAGGCGTCGGGGGAACGAAGAAAAACTGTTTTTT
TRBD1 many TRBJ2-1 TRBV5-4 CATGQGPNNEQFF TGTGCCACAGGACAGGGGCCCAACAATGAGCAGTTCTTC
- - TRBJ1-4 TRBV27 CASSDGSGKKLFF TGTGCCAGCAGTGACGGATCCGGGAAAAAACTGTTTTTT
TRBD2 - TRBJ2-1 TRBV29-1 CSAGPSGYNEQFF TGCAGCGCAGGCCCTAGCGGCTACAATGAGCAGTTCTTC
- - TRBJ2-3 TRBV4-1 CASSPVVAVSTDTQYF TGCGCCAGCAGCCCCGTGGTTGCGGTTAGCACAGATACGCAGTATTTT
- - TRBJ1-1 TRBV7-3 CASSLSGGMNTEAFF TGTGCCAGCAGCTTATCTGGGGGCATGAACACTGAAGCTTTCTTT
- - TRBJ1-2 TRBV10-2 CASSELDNGYTF TGCGCCAGCAGTGAGCTCGACAATGGCTACACCTTC
TRBD1 - TRBJ1-1 TRBV4-1 CASSQDGRPGGRGYSHTEAFF TGCGCCAGCAGCCAAGACGGGCGGCCTGGAGGCAGGGGGTATAGTCACACTGAAGCTTTCTTT
- - TRBJ1-2 TRBV6-2/TRBV6-3 CASSGLQQLYGYTF TGTGCCAGCAGCGGTTTACAGCAACTCTATGGCTACACCTTC
- once TRBJ1-4 TRBV6-5 CASSYSYREKLFF TGTGCCAGCAGTTACTCTTACAGGGAAAAACTGTTTTTT
- - TRBJ2-5 TRBV19 CASSVPPRGSSGKQETQYF TGTGCCAGTAGTGTCCCTCCGCGAGGCTCCAGCGGAAAACAAGAGACCCAGTACTTC
TRBD2 once TRBJ2-7 TRBV29-1 CSVGGGTSIREQYF TGCAGCGTTGGAGGGGGGACTAGTATCCGCGAGCAGTACTTC
- - TRBJ1-1 TRBV4-1 CASKTTPGEFTTEAFF TGCGCCAGCAAAACAACCCCGGGAGAGTTCACCACTGAAGCTTTCTTT
- - TRBJ2-7 TRBV15 CATSRGQGSYEQYF TGTGCCACCAGCAGAGGGCAGGGGTCCTACGAGCAGTACTTC
TRBD2 once TRBJ2-3 TRBV14 CASSKTRGGLSTDTQYF TGTGCCAGCAGCAAGACCCGGGGGGGCCTTAGCACAGATACGCAGTATTTT
- - TRBJ2-3 TRBV5-1 CASSADSRWADTQYF TGCGCCAGCAGCGCTGACTCACGATGGGCAGATACGCAGTATTTT
TRBD2 - TRBJ2-5 TRBV7-3 CASSLTASGKGETQYF TGTGCCAGCAGCTTAACAGCTAGCGGGAAAGGAGAGACCCAGTACTTC
TRBD1 - TRBJ1-4 TRBV6-5 CASSPSGTGGEKLFF TGTGCCAGCAGTCCGTCCGGGACAGGTGGGGAAAAACTGTTTTTT
TRBD2 - TRBJ2-3 TRBV6-5 CASSYSGGGVTDTQYF TGTGCCAGCAGTTACTCTGGCGGGGGGGTGACAGATACGCAGTATTTT
TRBD1 - TRBJ1-2 TRBV27 CASSLSWQGGRYGYTF TGTGCCAGCAGTTTATCCTGGCAGGGGGGTCGCTATGGCTACACCTTC
TRBD1 - TRBJ2-2 TRBV7-8 CASSSAGGGTGELFF TGTGCCAGCAGCTCAGCAGGGGGCGGGACCGGGGAGCTGTTTTTT
- few TRBJ1-3 TRBV5-1 CASSTTLGGNTIYF TGCGCCAGCAGCACTACCTTAGGAGGAAACACCATATATTTT
- - TRBJ2-5 TRBV6-5 CASSYRDGETQYF TGTGCCAGCAGTTACCGAGATGGAGAGACCCAGTACTTC
- - TRBJ1-5 TRBV20-1 CSAGWDQPQHF TGCAGTGCCGGGTGGGATCAGCCCCAGCATTTT
TRBD2 few TRBJ2-1 TRBV2 CASSTLAGAYNEQFF TGTGCCAGCAGTACGCTAGCGGGGGCCTACAATGAGCAGTTCTTC
TRBD2 - TRBJ2-5 TRBV29-1 CSVERLAGGQETQYF TGCAGCGTTGAACGTCTAGCGGGGGGGCAAGAGACCCAGTACTTC
- - TRBJ2-3 TRBV5-6 CASSLATGGVTDTQYF TGTGCCAGCAGCTTGGCCACAGGGGGGGTCACAGATACGCAGTATTTT
TRBD2 once TRBJ2-5 TRBV7-9 CASSFAGGRETQYF TGTGCCAGCAGCTTTGCGGGGGGGCGGGAGACCCAGTACTTC
- - TRBJ2-3 TRBV12-2 CASRLVADRGGHTDTQYF TGTGCAAGTCGCTTAGTAGCGGACAGGGGGGGGCACACAGATACGCAGTATTTT
- - TRBJ2-5 TRBV29-1 CSVEETGMETQYF TGCAGCGTTGAAGAAACAGGGATGGAGACCCAGTACTTC
- - TRBJ1-1 TRBV28 CASSHTTNTEAFF TGTGCCAGCAGCCACACAACGAACACTGAAGCTTTCTTT
TRBD2 - TRBJ2-1 TRBV11-3 CASSATSGSVNEQFF TGTGCCAGCAGCGCAACTAGCGGGAGTGTAAATGAGCAGTTCTTC
- - TRBJ1-2 TRBV29-1 CSVEQVGYTF TGCAGCGTTGAACAGGTTGGCTACACCTTC
- - TRBJ2-7 TRBV19 CASSIDLSGLSSYEQYF TGTGCCAGTAGTATAGATCTATCGGGACTCAGCTCCTACGAGCAGTACTTC
- once TRBJ1-4 TRBV7-9 CASSLGSRGRANEKLFF TGTGCCAGCAGCTTAGGCTCCAGGGGTAGGGCTAATGAAAAACTGTTTTTT